These 26 T cell receptor beta chains share one sample of origin, sequenced in a study of T cell repertoires in cytomegalovirus infection. Their specific antigens are unknown. TCRdb processed the reads anew with MiXCR; each CDR3 protein has one entry. The data show about 770,000 distinct CDR3 sequences, about 29% seen once. The sequencing used cultured CD8+ T cells from PBMCs, collected from culture after CMV antigen stimulation. The receptors here all came from a human donor in good health (CMV status not recorded). Some clones in this sample may be carry-over from other donors' samples.

The genes are TRBV23-1 and TRBJ2-7, with D unclear. TRBV23-1 is an open reading frame whose function is uncertain. The CDR3 spans 19 residues. V gave up 2 bases and J gave up 4 bases, with 27 bases separating them. The chain's CDR3 is CASSQERKGLGPSPYEQYF. The CDR3 bases are TGCGCCAGCAGTCAAGAGAGGAAGGGCTTAGGCCCTTCCCCTTACGAGCAGTACTTC.

The J gene is TRBJ1-5, the V gene TRBV19; 8 bases are shared with TRBD1. V trimming: 5 bases; J trimming: 0 bases; junction bases outside the gene matches: 9. CDR3 length: 17 residues. Germline CDR1 and CDR2: LNHDA and SQIVND (reference sequence). The CDR3 sequence is CASSRAGGTDSNQPQHF. CDR3 DNA: TGTGCCAGTAGTCGAGCAGGGGGCACGGATAGCAATCAGCCCCAGCATTTT.

The chain combines TRBV20-1 with TRBJ1-5, with D possibly TRBD1 on 5 matching bases. The germline gives CDR1 DFQATT, CDR2 SNEGSKA (reference sequence). V shed 1 base and J shed 2 bases, with 15 bases lying between them. CDR3 length equals 16 residues. The CDR3 region is CSARARGVSGNQPQHF. The DNA of the CDR3 is TGCAGTGCTAGAGCCCGGGGGGTTTCCGGCAATCAGCCCCAGCATTTT.

This clonotype has a count of ten or more. The genes are TRBV7-9 and TRBJ2-3; TRBD2 matches 8 bases. J was trimmed by 2 bases and V by 3 bases; bases with no gene match: 1. The V gene's germline CDR1 is SEHNR and CDR2 FQNEAQ (reference sequence). The CDR3 runs to 14 residues. In nucleotides, the CDR3 is TGTGCCAGCAGCTTGCGGGGGGTCACAGATACGCAGTATTTT. Translated, it gives CASSLRGVTDTQYF.

This rearrangement joins TRBV28 to TRBJ1-2; D is possibly TRBD1 (5 bases). This CDR3 spans 16 amino acids. V dropped 5 bases and J dropped 8 bases, with 24 bases sitting between them. CDR1 MDHEN and CDR2 SYDVKM come from the germline V gene. The CDR3 DNA reads as TGTGCCAGCAGTCCCCGGGGCTTCTTGCGACTCTCAGGCTACACCTTC. Protein: CASSPRGFLRLSGYTF.

This clonotype was seen a handful of times. The gene calls are TRBV20-1 and TRBJ2-1, with 11 bases matching TRBD2. Looked up from germline, CDR1 is DFQATT and CDR2 is SNEGSKA (reference sequence). J was trimmed by 3 bases and V by 4 bases; bases with no gene match: 11. There are 17 residues in the CDR3. CDR3 sequence: CSATPSGGIFLYNEQFF. The CDR3 DNA is TGCAGTGCTACACCTAGCGGGGGGATCTTCCTCTACAATGAGCAGTTCTTC.

The chain has TRBV2 and TRBJ2-3, with TRBD2 as a possible D gene (5 bases). CDR1 is SNHLY and CDR2 is FYNNEI in the germline V gene. V dropped 3 bases and J dropped 6 bases, with 19 bases sitting between them. This CDR3 spans 16 amino acids. The CDR3: CASSDALAGLYDTQYF. The CDR3 nucleotides read TGTGCCAGCAGTGATGCCCTAGCCGGTCTATATGATACGCAGTATTTT.

This clonotype was observed a few times. The chain joins TRBV6-5 to TRBJ2-5; D perhaps matches TRBD1 (6 bases). CDR3 length: 15 residues. Trimming stripped 2 bases from V and 5 bases from J, with 15 bases between. Germline CDR1 reads MNHEY; CDR2 reads SVGAGI. The CDR3: CASSYASGEWETQYF. The CDR3 DNA reads as TGTGCCAGCAGTTACGCCTCAGGGGAGTGGGAGACCCAGTACTTC.

This clonotype was counted ten times or more. The gene calls are TRBV25-1 and TRBJ2-1, with D possibly being TRBD1 (6 bases). The CDR3 totals 11 residues. Germline values: CDR1 MGHDK, CDR2 SYGVNS. The CDR3 sequence: CAGAAGNEQFF. CDR3 sequence (DNA): TGTGCGGGGGCGGCGGGCAATGAGCAGTTCTTC. Using reference TRBV25-1 and TRBJ2-1 for the parts outside the CDR3, the full variable domain is EADIYQTPRYLVIGTGKKITLECSQTMGHDKMYWYQQDPGMELHLIHYSYGVNSTEKGDLSSESTVSRIRTEHFPLTLESARPSHTSQYLCAGAAGNEQFFGPGTRLTVL.

This clonotype was counted a single time. This chain links TRBV7-9 with TRBJ2-7; 16 nucleotides agree with TRBD2. Looked up from germline, CDR1 is SEHNR and CDR2 is FQNEAQ (reference sequence). Trimming cost V 5 bases and J 4 bases; bases outside gene matches: 8. This CDR3 contains 17 residues. CDR3 DNA sequence: TGTGCCAGCAGCCCGGGGACTAGCGGGGGGGCCTCTTACGAGCAGTACTTC. This encodes CASSPGTSGGASYEQYF.

Only a few counts were recorded for this clonotype. CDR3 in amino acids: CASSLVRPSLAGELFF. CDR3 nucleotide sequence: TGTGCCAGCAGCTTAGTGCGTCCCTCCCTTGCCGGGGAGCTGTTTTTT. This sequence joins TRBV7-6 and TRBJ2-2; D call uncertain. The CDR3 extends over 16 amino acids. V was clipped by 1 base and J by 6 bases, with 15 bases between them. Germline V gives CDR1 SGHVS, CDR2 FNYEAQ.

The V and J genes are TRBV13 and TRBJ2-3, with D possibly matching TRBD1 (6 bases). V shed 7 bases and J shed 2 bases, with 19 bases lying between them. The CDR3 has 16 residues. Germline-derived CDR1 and CDR2 are PRHDT and FYEKMQ (reference sequence). Here the CDR3 reads CASTPTLDRLTDTQYF. Written as DNA, the CDR3 is TGTGCCAGCACCCCGACCCTGGACAGACTCACAGATACGCAGTATTTT.

This clonotype was detected once. Relative to the germline gene, one junction end is altered; a read error may explain this. For the CDR3, the DNA is TGTGTCACCAGCAGAGAATCACTAGCTTACCAAGAGACCCAGTACTTC. Translated, it gives CVTSRESLAYQETQYF. The rearrangement links TRBV15 to TRBJ2-5; weak D call: TRBD2 (6 bases). The CDR3 is made up of 16 amino acids. Germline V gene data show CDR1 as LNHNV and CDR2 as YYDKDF (reference sequence).

The V gene is TRBV25-1, the J gene TRBJ2-2, with D possibly matching TRBD2 (6 bases). Germline CDR1 and CDR2: MGHDK and SYGVNS. Between the trimmed V and J ends, which lost 1 base and 4 bases, there was a span of 10 bases. This CDR3 spans 15 amino acids. As DNA, the CDR3 is TGTGCCAGCAGTGAATGGGGGGTGGGCACCGGGGAGCTGTTTTTT. Residues: CASSEWGVGTGELFF.

This clonotype was detected a few times. The rearrangement links TRBV11-2 to TRBJ1-2, with TRBD1 as a possible D gene (5 bases). V shed 2 bases and J shed 6 bases, with 16 bases lying between them. The CDR3 length is 15 residues. Germline lookup yields CDR1 SGHAT and CDR2 FQNNGV. CDR3 in amino acids: CASSLSYRLGHGYTF. The DNA of the CDR3 is TGTGCCAGCAGCTTATCCTACAGGTTGGGTCATGGCTACACCTTC.

In its sample, this clonotype was seen many times. The chain carries TRBV7-8 and TRBJ1-1; D is perhaps TRBD1 (5 bases). The germline gives CDR1 SGHVS, CDR2 FQNEAQ. Trimming left V 1 base short and J 7 bases short, with 13 bases between. This CDR3 has 14 amino acids. The CDR3 here is CASSLEYSGREAFF. For the CDR3, the DNA is TGTGCCAGCAGCTTAGAGTACTCGGGACGTGAAGCTTTCTTT. The variable domain in full, with the rest retrieved from reference TRBV7-8 and TRBJ1-1, is GAGVSQSPRYKVAKRGQDVALRCDPISGHVSLFWYQQALGQGPEFLTYFQNEAQLDKSGLPSDRFFAERPEGSVSTLKIQRTQQEDSAVYLCASSLEYSGREAFFGQGTRLTVV.

The chain employs TRBV19 and TRBJ1-1; D unresolved. The V end lost 0 bases, the J end lost 5 bases, and 10 bases lay between the germline ends. CDR1 and CDR2 from the germline V gene are LNHDA and SQIVND (reference sequence). The CDR3 consists of 14 residues. The CDR3 DNA follows: TGTGCCAGTAGTATAGATACCGCGGGGACTGAAGCTTTCTTT. Protein product: CASSIDTAGTEAFF. The variable domain in full, completed from reference TRBV19 and TRBJ1-1, reads DGGITQSPKYLFRKEGQNVTLSCEQNLNHDAMYWYRQDPGQGLRLIYYSQIVNDFQKGDIAEGYSVSREKKESFPLTVTSAQKNPTAFYLCASSIDTAGTEAFFGQGTRLTVV.

This chain links TRBV24-1 with TRBJ1-2, with D possibly matching TRBD1 (5 bases). V shed 9 bases and J shed 5 bases, with 9 bases lying between them. The CDR3 is 11 amino acids. CDR1 is KGHDR and CDR2 is SFDVKD in the germline V gene. CDR3 nucleotides: TGTGCCACCGAGGACAAGTATGGCTACACCTTC. It codes for CATEDKYGYTF.

The table lists this clonotype with a few counts. The gene calls are TRBV6-5 and TRBJ2-2; 10 positions agree with TRBD2. The CDR3 runs to 16 residues. The germline V gene encodes CDR1 MNHEY and CDR2 SVGAGI. The J segment lost 2 bases and the V segment lost 7 bases, leaving 7 bases of the junction unmatched. CDR3 in DNA: TGTGCCAGCACCTCCGGACTAGCGGTTAACACCGGGGAGCTGTTTTTT. Its translation: CASTSGLAVNTGELFF.

V usage is TRBV19 and J usage is TRBJ1-2, with D possibly TRBD1 on 5 matching bases. Between the trimmed V and J ends, which lost 8 bases and 4 bases, there was a span of 20 bases. The length of the CDR3 is 15 residues. Germline V lookup: CDR1 LNHDA, CDR2 SQIVND (reference sequence). The CDR3 DNA follows: TGTGCCAGTTTGGGAAGGGGCGAGATTCTCTATGGCTACACCTTC. Protein sequence: CASLGRGEILYGYTF.

The chain carries TRBV7-6 and TRBJ1-2, with a possible D match to TRBD1 (6 bases). CDR1 and CDR2 from the germline V gene are SGHVS and FNYEAQ. The CDR3 contains 14 residues. V lost 5 bases to trimming and J lost 4 bases, with 14 bases between them. Here the CDR3 reads CASSPGRGGYGYTF. CDR3 sequence (DNA): TGTGCCAGCAGCCCCGGCAGGGGAGGCTATGGCTACACCTTC. Using reference TRBV7-6 and TRBJ1-2 for the parts outside the CDR3, the full variable domain is GAGVSQSPRYKVTKRGQDVALRCDPISGHVSLYWYRQALGQGPEFLTYFNYEAQQDKSGLPNDRFSAERPEGSISTLTIQRTEQRDSAMYRCASSPGRGGYGYTFGSGTRLTVV.

This clonotype has only a few counts. The chain employs TRBV5-1 and TRBJ2-6; D gene unclear. This CDR3 has 16 residues. The germline V gene has CDR1 SGHRS and CDR2 YFSETQ. V was cut by 0 bases and J by 0 bases, with 7 bases left in between. CDR3 protein: CASSLEPSSGANVLTF. In nucleotides, the CDR3 is TGCGCCAGCAGCTTGGAACCTTCCTCTGGGGCCAACGTCCTGACTTTC.

The chain couples TRBV15 to TRBJ2-7; 9 bases fit TRBD1. Germline assignment: CDR1 LNHNV and CDR2 YYDKDF (reference sequence). The CDR3 has 17 amino acids. V gave up 5 bases and J gave up 5 bases; unmatched junction bases: 16. CDR3 loop: CATSQKDPGQGADEQYV. The CDR3 DNA reads TGTGCCACCAGCCAAAAAGATCCGGGACAGGGTGCCGACGAGCAGTACGTC.

This clonotype was observed a few times. The chain has TRBV7-2 and TRBJ1-1; 10 bases line up with TRBD1. Germline CDR1 SGHTA, CDR2 FQGNSA. The CDR3 is made up of 15 amino acids. Trimming at V came to 5 bases and at J to 5 bases, leaving 8 bases not matched to a gene. The CDR3 coding sequence is TGTGCCAGCAGCCCCTGGACAGGGGGGTATACTGAAGCTTTCTTT. Translation gives CASSPWTGGYTEAFF. Looking up the rest from reference TRBV7-2 and TRBJ1-1 gives the full variable domain: GAGVSQSPSNKVTEKGKDVELRCDPISGHTALYWYRQSLGQGLEFLIYFQGNSAPDKSGLPSDRFSAERTGGSVSTLTIQRTQQEDSAVYLCASSPWTGGYTEAFFGQGTRLTVV.

The J gene is TRBJ2-3, the V gene TRBV7-4, with TRBD2 matching over 8 bases. Germline V CDR1 and CDR2: SGHVT, SQSDAQ. After removal of 1 base from V and 5 bases from J, the junction contained 8 bases not matched to a gene. CDR3 length: 16 residues. CDR3 bases: TGTGCCAGCAGCTTAGTTTTCGGGGGGGCCGGAGATACGCAGTATTTT. Translating gives CASSLVFGGAGDTQYF.

The chain couples TRBV20-1 to TRBJ1-5; D call uncertain. Trimming took 4 bases from V and 0 from J, leaving 13 bases between them. Germline lookup yields CDR1 DFQATT and CDR2 SNEGSKA (reference sequence). CDR3 size: 15 residues. DNA for the CDR3: TGCAGTGCTACCCCCCAAGGTATTAGCAATCAGCCCCAGCATTTT. This translates into CSATPQGISNQPQHF.